Each of the 13 T cell receptor beta chains below was sequenced from the same sample in a study of cytomegalovirus exposure and HLA in healthy donors. Assay used: immunoSEQ multiplex PCR; TCRdb lists only in-frame clones, some missing. The profile shows under 250,000 clones, 70% to 90% of them singletons. The sample was PBMCs. Source of these receptors: a woman under 30 in good health and CMV-seronegative.

V is TRBV27 and J is TRBJ1-1; D may be TRBD1 (6 bases). This CDR3 contains 17 residues. Germline V lookup: CDR1 MNHEY, CDR2 SMNVEV (reference sequence). Deletions cut 1 base from V and 0 bases from J, with 15 bases between. The chain's CDR3 is CASSLFRQGPMNTEAFF. Written as DNA, the CDR3 is TGTGCCAGCAGTTTATTCCGGCAGGGGCCTATGAACACTGAAGCTTTCTTT.

The chain combines TRBV28 with TRBJ2-7, with 7 bases fitting TRBD1. The V and J ends lost 6 bases and 2 bases, in that order; junction bases with no gene match: 4. The CDR3 is 13 amino acids. Germline V lookup: CDR1 MDHEN, CDR2 SYDVKM. The DNA of the CDR3 is TGTGCCAGCAGCCCGGGACAGACCTACGAGCAGTACTTC. Translated: CASSPGQTYEQYF.

CDR3 DNA: TGTGCCAGCAGCCAACTAGGGGGACTTTTCAATTCACCCCTCCACTTT. Translating gives CASSQLGGLFNSPLHF. The genes are TRBV14 and TRBJ1-6, with a possible D match to TRBD1 (6 bases). This CDR3 has 16 amino acids. Trimming removed 2 bases at V and 7 bases at J, with 15 bases between. The germline V gene encodes CDR1 SGHDN and CDR2 FVKESK.

This clone appeared once. The gene calls are TRBV4-1 and TRBJ2-1, with D possibly TRBD2 on 5 matching bases. The CDR3 consists of 13 residues. CDR1 is MGHRA and CDR2 is YSYEKL in the germline V gene. V was shortened by 3 bases and J by 8 bases, with 11 bases between the two germline ends. The CDR3 DNA follows: TGCGCCAGCAGCCAGCAGGACGGGGATGAGCAGTTCTTC. Its translation: CASSQQDGDEQFF.

This chain uses TRBV18 with TRBJ1-1, with D perhaps TRBD1 (6 bases). V was shortened by 5 bases and J by 0 bases, with 10 bases between the two germline ends. Looked up from germline, CDR1 is KGHSH and CDR2 is LQKENI. The CDR3 runs 14 residues. The CDR3 sequence is CASSAQGMNTEAFF. The CDR3 nucleotides are TGTGCCAGCTCAGCGCAGGGGATGAACACTGAAGCTTTCTTT.

Remarks on this clone: Other DNA sequences in this specimen translate into the identical CDR3. CDR3 sequence: CASSLGSTDTQYF. DNA of the CDR3: TGTGCCAGCAGCTTGGGTAGCACAGATACGCAGTATTTT. This sequence joins TRBV5-6 and TRBJ2-3; unclear D gene. Germline CDR1 reads SGHDT; CDR2 reads YYEEEE. Trimming removed 0 bases from V and 0 bases from J, with 2 bases in between. This CDR3 has 13 amino acids.

This chain uses TRBV7-2 with TRBJ2-1, with D unresolved. This CDR3 comprises 13 residues. Germline CDR1 SGHTA, CDR2 FQGNSA. V lost 1 base and J 7 bases, leaving 8 bases between the germline ends. As DNA, the CDR3 is TGTGCCAGCAGCTTAGGAGGTTGGAATGAGCAGTTCTTC. It encodes CASSLGGWNEQFF.

The rearrangement links TRBV2 to TRBJ1-5; D is perhaps TRBD1 (6 bases). CDR1 SNHLY and CDR2 FYNNEI come from the germline V gene. The germline V and J ends were trimmed by 5 bases and 3 bases, with 14 bases remaining between them. The CDR3 is 15 amino acids. CDR3 nucleotide sequence: TGTGCCAGCAGTAGGGAAGGGGGGATCAATCAGCCCCAGCATTTT. It yields the protein CASSREGGINQPQHF.

In DNA form, the CDR3 reads TGTGCCAGCAGACCTAGCGGGGGTACCTACGAGCAGTACTTC. Translating gives CASRPSGGTYEQYF. The chain recombines TRBV6-5 with TRBJ2-7, with 10 bases aligning to TRBD2. Trimming at V came to 6 bases and at J to 2 bases, leaving 4 bases not matched to a gene. The CDR3 runs 14 residues. The germline gives CDR1 MNHEY, CDR2 SVGAGI.

The rearrangement uses TRBV6-6 and TRBJ2-1; TRBD2 agrees at 7 bases. The CDR3 runs to 12 residues. Trimming cost V 6 bases and J 8 bases; bases outside gene matches: 4. Germline CDR1 is MNHNY and CDR2 is SVGAGI (reference sequence). Here the CDR3 reads CASSSRGDEQFF. CDR3 bases: TGTGCCAGCAGCTCCCGGGGGGATGAGCAGTTCTTC.

The chain uses TRBV27 and TRBJ2-7, with D possibly being TRBD2 (5 bases). Trimming took off 6 bases at V and 5 bases at J, with 14 bases between the two ends. In germline, CDR1 is MNHEY, CDR2 SMNVEV (reference sequence). The CDR3 extends over 13 amino acids. CDR3 in amino acids: CASRYRNGDEQYF. The CDR3 bases are TGTGCCAGCAGATATAGGAACGGGGACGAGCAGTACTTC.

The chain links TRBV10-1 to TRBJ1-5, with D possibly matching TRBD1 (6 bases). Trimming removed 0 bases from V and 5 bases from J, with 14 bases in between. Germline CDR1 reads WNHNN; CDR2 reads SYGVQD (reference sequence). The length of the CDR3 is 16 residues. This CDR3 is CASSESGVRTDQPQHF. Written as DNA, the CDR3 is TGCGCCAGCAGTGAGTCGGGCGTTAGGACAGATCAGCCCCAGCATTTT.

The genes are TRBV18 and TRBJ1-2, with D unclear. Germline loops: CDR1 KGHSH, CDR2 LQKENI. The CDR3 is 17 residues long. Trimming shortened V by 4 bases and J by 0 bases, and 18 bases separated the two germline ends. Here the CDR3 reads CASSHEVGRNTNYGYTF. Written as DNA, the CDR3 is TGTGCCAGCTCACACGAAGTTGGACGGAATACTAACTATGGCTACACCTTC.